One sample yielded the 30 T cell receptor beta chains listed below, sequenced in a study of regulatory T cells in long-lasting Graves disease (dated by TCRdb to about 2021). The library was produced with multiplex PCR. TCRdb names Illumina HiSeq 4000 as the instrument used. iRepertoire HTBI primers and Arm-PCR amplification of CDR3 regions were used to construct TCR beta libraries. TCRdb cleaned the public reads at Q25 with fastp, built clones with MiXCR and kept in-frame beta chains. Rows are unified per CDR3 protein, each entry keeping the most common DNA and genes. This sample comprises 350,000 to 550,000 distinct CDR3 sequences, just under 15% of them detected only once. The leading ten clones occupy 16% of the sample. The sample's time point label, in plain terms: newly diagnosed GD, antithyroid drugs for less than 3 months. RNA was extracted from PBMCs in TRIzol for both TCR sequencing and RNA sequencing.

These data also featured in a second study, about T cells in Graves' hyperthyroidism and ophthalmopathy.

The source material was peripheral blood mononuclear cells (PBMCs), sampled at new diagnosis, from a patient treated with antithyroid drugs. These receptors were obtained from a woman aged 25 to 45 with Graves disease. Donor details come from another sample of the same person, matched by shared clones.

This clonotype was recorded at least ten times. The V and J genes are TRBV12-3 or TRBV12-4 and TRBJ2-7; 12 nucleotides align to TRBD2. This CDR3 region has 15 residues. Trimming removed 6 bases from V and 0 bases from J; junction bases left unmatched: 3. The CDR3 bases are TGTGCCAGCAGCACGACTAGCGGGAGCTCCTACGAGCAGTACTTC. It encodes CASSTTSGSSYEQYF.

The genes are TRBV5-8 and TRBJ2-3, with 8 nucleotides matching TRBD2. The CDR3 is made up of 18 amino acids. V was pared by 4 bases and J by 3 bases, with 16 bases of the junction left unmatched. Germline lookup yields CDR1 SGHTS and CDR2 YDEGEE. CDR3 residues: CASSHPPRTSRETDTQYF. CDR3 coding DNA: TGTGCCAGCAGCCACCCACCTAGGACTAGCAGGGAAACAGATACGCAGTATTTT.

This clonotype was seen more than once but under ten times. This chain connects TRBV19 to TRBJ2-2; 8 nucleotides line up with TRBD2. Trimming cost V 4 bases and J 7 bases; bases outside gene matches: 8. The CDR3 runs 15 residues. CDR1 and CDR2 from the germline V gene are LNHDA and SQIVND (reference sequence). The CDR3 sequence is CASSRLSGSSGELFF. Written as DNA, the CDR3 is TGTGCCAGTAGTAGGCTGAGCGGGAGTAGCGGGGAGCTGTTTTTT. The variable domain in full, completed from reference TRBV19 and TRBJ2-2, reads DGGITQSPKYLFRKEGQNVTLSCEQNLNHDAMYWYRQDPGQGLRLIYYSQIVNDFQKGDIAEGYSVSREKKESFPLTVTSAQKNPTAFYLCASSRLSGSSGELFFGEGSRLTVL.

The rearrangement links TRBV12-3 or TRBV12-4 to TRBJ1-3; TRBD1 matches 7 bases. This CDR3 has 15 residues. V was clipped by 5 bases and J by 4 bases; unmatched bases: 8. CDR3 sequence reads: CASSPQGFAGNTIYF. CDR3 nucleotide sequence: TGTGCCAGCAGTCCACAGGGGTTCGCCGGAAACACCATATATTTT.

This clonotype was seen a handful of times. The rearrangement uses TRBV15 and TRBJ2-5; tentative D call: TRBD1 (5 bases). The CDR3 sequence is 16 residues long. Trimming left V 2 bases short and J 2 bases short, with 15 bases between. Germline CDR1 LNHNV, CDR2 YYDKDF (reference sequence). In DNA, the CDR3 is TGTGCCACCAGCAGATCAAGACAGCCTCTACAAGAGACCCAGTACTTC. This gives the protein CATSRSRQPLQETQYF.

This clonotype was observed many times. The J gene is TRBJ1-5, the V gene TRBV24-1; TRBD1 might be the D (6 bases). CDR1 KGHDR and CDR2 SFDVKD come from the germline V gene. This CDR3 contains 18 residues. The V gene lost 7 bases and the J gene lost 2 bases, with 23 bases spanning the gap. The CDR3 DNA follows: TGTGCCACCAGATCAGTGGGGGTTAGGGGGGCTTGCAATCAGCCCCAGCATTTT. It is translated as CATRSVGVRGACNQPQHF.

The rearrangement uses TRBV5-5 and TRBJ2-1; TRBD2 might be the D (5 bases). Germline V CDR1 and CDR2: SGHKS, YYEKEE (reference sequence). The CDR3 spans 15 residues. V dropped 2 bases and J dropped 2 bases, with 11 bases sitting between them. CDR3 region: CASSLEGRPYNEQFF. CDR3 nucleotide sequence: TGTGCCAGCAGCTTAGAAGGGAGACCCTACAATGAGCAGTTCTTC.

The sample holds a few counts of this clonotype. V and J are TRBV7-9 and TRBJ2-1, with 13 bases aligning to TRBD2. This CDR3 spans 17 amino acids. Unmatched junction bases numbered 5, after V lost 5 bases and J lost 1 base. Germline V gives CDR1 SEHNR, CDR2 FQNEAQ (reference sequence). CDR3: CASSPRLAGGSYNEQFF. CDR3 nucleotides: TGTGCCAGCAGCCCCCGACTAGCGGGGGGATCCTACAATGAGCAGTTCTTC.

Many counts were recorded for this clonotype. The chain has TRBV29-1 and TRBJ2-7; D not certain. The CDR3 is 15 residues long. V was shortened by 5 bases and J by 3 bases, with 20 bases between the two germline ends. The germline V gene encodes CDR1 SQVTM and CDR2 ANQGSEA. Here the CDR3 reads CSVKHSPDANYEQYF. CDR3 sequence (DNA): TGCAGCGTTAAGCACAGCCCCGACGCGAACTACGAGCAGTACTTC.

This chain joins TRBV6-2 or TRBV6-3 and TRBJ2-2, with a possible D match to TRBD2 (6 bases). Germline CDR1 and CDR2: MNHEY and SVGEGT. The CDR3 has 17 amino acids. Trimming stripped 2 bases from V and 0 bases from J, with 13 bases between. Written as DNA, the CDR3 is TGTGCCAGCAGTTACGTTCCTAGCGCAGCGAACACCGGGGAGCTGTTTTTT. Amino acids: CASSYVPSAANTGELFF.

There are many counts of this clonotype. The chain carries TRBV7-9 and TRBJ2-1; D gene unclear. CDR1 SEHNR and CDR2 FQNEAQ come from the germline V gene (reference sequence). This CDR3 region has 15 residues. V lost 1 base to trimming and J lost 8 bases, with 15 bases between them. The CDR3 coding sequence is TGTGCCAGCAGCTTAGAATCTGGTGCTCTCTATGAGCAGTTCTTC. As protein: CASSLESGALYEQFF.

This clonotype came up many times. The CDR3 DNA follows: TGTGCCAGCAGCCCCCCGGGGTTAGCGGGAGTAAATGAGCAGTTCTTC. Its protein product is CASSPPGLAGVNEQFF. The gene calls are TRBV7-3 and TRBJ2-1; 9 bases are shared with TRBD2. Germline V lookup: CDR1 SGHTA, CDR2 FQGTGA. This CDR3 is 16 amino acids long. Trimming took 5 bases from V and 7 from J; bases not matched to a gene: 12.

CDR3 in amino acids: CASRIISTNEKLFF. The CDR3 nucleotides are TGTGCCAGTAGAATTATCTCAACTAATGAAAAACTGTTTTTT. The rearrangement links TRBV19 to TRBJ1-4; D not resolved. CDR3 length: 14 residues. Germline assignment: CDR1 LNHDA and CDR2 SQIVND (reference sequence). Deletions cut 6 bases from V and 0 bases from J, with 8 bases between.

This clonotype was recorded at least ten times. The chain uses TRBV10-3 and TRBJ2-1; TRBD2 matches at 9 bases. The CDR3 is 19 residues long. Germline V gene sequence: CDR1 ENHRY, CDR2 SYGVKD. Trimming at V came to 8 bases and at J to 0 bases, leaving 17 bases not matched to a gene. Here the CDR3 DNA reads TGTGCCATCCACGCCGGAGCTAGCGGGATAACGGACTCCTACAATGAGCAGTTCTTC. Protein product: CAIHAGASGITDSYNEQFF.

In its sample, this clonotype was seen many times. The rearrangement links TRBV6-5 to TRBJ2-7; 13 bases are a match to TRBD2. This CDR3 is built from 17 residues. Losses at the gene ends were 2 bases for V and 2 bases for J; bases not matched to a gene: 6. In germline, CDR1 is MNHEY, CDR2 SVGAGI. The DNA of the CDR3 is TGTGCCAGCAGTTACCTACTGGGACTAGCGGGGCCCTACGAGCAGTACTTC. It specifies CASSYLLGLAGPYEQYF.

This rearrangement joins TRBV24-1 to TRBJ2-1; D gene ambiguous. Trimming took off 2 bases at V and 9 bases at J, with 7 bases between the two ends. The CDR3 covers 12 residues. Germline V gene data show CDR1 as KGHDR and CDR2 as SFDVKD. In DNA form, the CDR3 reads TGTGCCACCAGTGATTCGACCGGTGAGCAGTTCTTC. Translating it yields CATSDSTGEQFF.

This clonotype was detected a few times. The gene calls are TRBV2 and TRBJ2-5, with 12 bases lining up with TRBD2. CDR1 and CDR2 from the germline V gene are SNHLY and FYNNEI. CDR3 length: 15 amino acids. The V gene end was trimmed by 6 bases and the J gene end by 5 bases; junction bases not matched to a gene: 7. The CDR3 is CASRVTSGSRETQYF. In nucleotides, the CDR3 is TGTGCCAGCAGAGTGACTAGCGGGAGCCGGGAGACCCAGTACTTC.

This clonotype appeared many times. The chain uses TRBV12-3 or TRBV12-4 and TRBJ2-7, with 9 bases aligning to TRBD2. The CDR3 consists of 15 residues. V shed 6 bases and J 2 bases; nucleotides not matched to a gene: 8. The CDR3 DNA is TGTGCCAGCAGCATAGCGGGAGATATCGCCTACGAGCAGTACTTC. Its protein is CASSIAGDIAYEQYF.

This clonotype occurred many times. Mismatch with germline at one junction end may stem from a read error. The chain uses TRBV6-1 and TRBJ2-7; 7 bases match TRBD1. The CDR3 length is 15 residues. CDR1 is MNHNS and CDR2 is SASEGT in the germline V gene. The CDR3 spells CASREGQAGSYEQYF. The CDR3 nucleotides are TGTGCCAGCAGGGAAGGACAGGCGGGCTCCTACGAGCAGTACTTC.

This clonotype was found a few times. The chain couples TRBV27 to TRBJ2-7, with a possible D match to TRBD1 (5 bases). Germline CDR1 and CDR2: MNHEY and SMNVEV (reference sequence). The CDR3 extends over 14 amino acids. V was trimmed by 7 bases and J by 0 bases, leaving 13 bases between them. The CDR3 DNA reads TGTGCCAGCAAGAAGGGGCCAACCTCCTACGAGCAGTACTTC. Translating gives CASKKGPTSYEQYF.

This clonotype was detected ten times or more. The rearrangement uses TRBV5-8 and TRBJ2-1; TRBD2 matches at 12 bases. Trimming at V came to 5 bases and at J to 5 bases, leaving 14 bases not matched to a gene. This CDR3 spans 18 amino acids. The germline V gene encodes CDR1 SGHTS and CDR2 YDEGEE. Written as DNA, the CDR3 is TGTGCCAGCAGTTCACTCGATGGGACTAGCGGGTGGAACAATGAGCAGTTCTTC. Encoded protein: CASSSLDGTSGWNNEQFF.

This clonotype was recorded at least ten times. The rearrangement links TRBV20-1 to TRBJ2-7; tentative D call: TRBD2 (6 bases). The CDR3 has 15 amino acids. Per the germline V gene, CDR1 is DFQATT and CDR2 is SNEGSKA (reference sequence). Trimming took off 2 bases at V and 2 bases at J, with 16 bases between the two ends. In nucleotides, the CDR3 is TGCAGTGCTAGACCCCTTTCCGGGGGTACCTACGAGCAGTACTTC. This codes for CSARPLSGGTYEQYF.

In its sample, this clonotype was seen many times. The V and J genes are TRBV20-1 and TRBJ2-3, with 7 positions matching TRBD2. There are 15 residues in the CDR3. After removal of 3 bases from V and 5 bases from J, the junction contained 11 bases not matched to a gene. Germline CDR1 and CDR2: DFQATT and SNEGSKA (reference sequence). The DNA for the CDR3 is TGCAGTGCTAGGGCGAACGGGCGCGGGGGAGATACGCAGTATTTT. Translation: CSARANGRGGDTQYF.

This clonotype was observed many times. This chain joins TRBV30 and TRBJ1-2; D not certain. V dropped 2 bases and J dropped 6 bases, with 10 bases sitting between them. CDR3 length equals 12 residues. CDR1 and CDR2 (germline): GTSNPN, SVGIG (reference sequence). CDR3 protein: CAWSLSGDGYTF. In DNA form, the CDR3 reads TGTGCCTGGAGTCTCTCGGGAGATGGCTACACCTTC.

This clonotype has a handful of counts. The CDR3 region is CASSLTATGTQYF. The CDR3 bases are TGTGCCAGCAGCTTAACGGCGACAGGGACCCAGTACTTC. V gene TRBV7-3 combines with J gene TRBJ2-3; TRBD1 might be the D (6 bases). Gene TRBJ2-5 matches the end of the DNA better, so the J call may be wrong. The V gene's germline CDR1 is SGHTA and CDR2 FQGTGA. CDR3 length: 13 amino acids.

As concerns this clonotype: A much bigger clone sits one base away, suggesting this may be a read error. This rearrangement joins TRBV30 to TRBJ1-1; D remains unclear. The V gene's germline CDR1 is GTSNPN and CDR2 SVGIG (reference sequence). There are 12 residues in the CDR3. CDR3 nucleotides: TGTGCCTGGAGTTCCCGCCTTACTGAAACTTTCTTT. It specifies CAWSSRLTETFF.

The chain recombines TRBV4-2 with TRBJ2-3, with D perhaps matching TRBD1 or TRBD2 (5 bases each). V lost 3 bases and J 5 bases, leaving 18 bases between the germline ends. Per germline, CDR1 LGHNA and CDR2 YNFKEQ. The CDR3 has 16 residues. CDR3 sequence: CASSQDRDPRGDTQYF. The CDR3 bases are TGTGCCAGCAGCCAGGACCGGGACCCGCGAGGAGATACGCAGTATTTT.

This clonotype was counted only a few times. The V call is TRBV19, the J call TRBJ2-3; possibly TRBD1 for D (5 bases). The germline CDR1 and CDR2 sequences are LNHDA and SQIVND (reference sequence). Trimming cost V 3 bases and J 8 bases, with 21 bases left between them. CDR3 length: 16 amino acids. The CDR3 DNA reads as TGTGCCAGTAGTATTGTTCCGGAAGGCAGGGCTGCTACGCAGTATTTT. Encoded protein: CASSIVPEGRAATQYF.

This clonotype was detected many times. The chain couples TRBV28 to TRBJ1-5, with D hard to call. Germline loops: CDR1 MDHEN, CDR2 SYDVKM. The CDR3 contains 16 residues. Deletions cut 6 bases from V and 4 bases from J, with 19 bases between. The CDR3 coding sequence is TGTGCCAGCAGGACCTTGGGAGCGGGAGGGAATCAGCCCCAGCATTTT. Translation: CASRTLGAGGNQPQHF.

The sample holds many counts of this clonotype. CDR3 region: CAWDKANYGYTF. The CDR3 DNA reads TGTGCCTGGGACAAAGCTAACTATGGCTACACCTTC. The rearrangement uses TRBV30 and TRBJ1-2; D call uncertain. Germline V CDR1 and CDR2: GTSNPN, SVGIG (reference sequence). The CDR3 extends over 12 amino acids. Trimming shortened V by 5 bases and J by 0 bases, and 7 bases separated the two germline ends.